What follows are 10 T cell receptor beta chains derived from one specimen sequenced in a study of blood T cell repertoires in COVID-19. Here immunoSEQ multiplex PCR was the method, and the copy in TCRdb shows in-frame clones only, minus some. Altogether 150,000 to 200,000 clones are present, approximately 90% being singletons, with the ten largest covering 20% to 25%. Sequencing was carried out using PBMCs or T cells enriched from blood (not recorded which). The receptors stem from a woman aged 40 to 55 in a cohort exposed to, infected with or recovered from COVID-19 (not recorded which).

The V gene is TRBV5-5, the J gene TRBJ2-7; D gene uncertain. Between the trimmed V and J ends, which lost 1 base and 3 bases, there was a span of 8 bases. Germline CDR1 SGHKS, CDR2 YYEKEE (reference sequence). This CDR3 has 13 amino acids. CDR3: CASSLSSVYEQYF. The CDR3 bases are TGTGCCAGCAGCTTGTCGAGTGTCTACGAGCAGTACTTC.

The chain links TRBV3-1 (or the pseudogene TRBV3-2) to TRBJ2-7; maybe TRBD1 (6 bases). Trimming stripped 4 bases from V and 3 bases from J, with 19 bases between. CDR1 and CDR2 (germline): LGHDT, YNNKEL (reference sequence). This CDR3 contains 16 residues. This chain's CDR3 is CASSLSFRQGLYEQYF. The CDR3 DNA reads TGTGCCAGCAGCCTATCTTTTCGGCAGGGGCTCTACGAGCAGTACTTC.

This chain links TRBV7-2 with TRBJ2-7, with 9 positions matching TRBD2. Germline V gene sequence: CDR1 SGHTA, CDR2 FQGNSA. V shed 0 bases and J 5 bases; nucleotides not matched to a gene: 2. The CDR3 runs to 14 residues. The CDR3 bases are TGTGCCAGCAGCTTAGCTAGCGGGAGCCACGAGCAGTACTTC. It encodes CASSLASGSHEQYF.

The CDR3 is CAWSVNENPHQPTNEKLFF. CDR3 nucleotides: TGTGCCTGGAGTGTAAATGAAAACCCACACCAACCAACTAATGAAAAACTGTTTTTT. The genes are TRBV30 and TRBJ1-4; no definite D call. Trimming shortened V by 0 bases and J by 0 bases, and 20 bases separated the two germline ends. The CDR3 length is 19 residues. Germline CDR1 GTSNPN, CDR2 SVGIG (reference sequence).

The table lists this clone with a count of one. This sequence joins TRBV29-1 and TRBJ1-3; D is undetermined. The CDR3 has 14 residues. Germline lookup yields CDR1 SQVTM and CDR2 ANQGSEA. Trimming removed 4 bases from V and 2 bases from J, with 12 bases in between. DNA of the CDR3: TGCAGCGTTGGCCTGATGGGAGCTGGAAACACCATATATTTT. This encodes CSVGLMGAGNTIYF. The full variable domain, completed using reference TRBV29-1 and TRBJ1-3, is SAVISQKPSRDICQRGTSLTIQCQVDSQVTMMFWYRQQPGQSLTLIATANQGSEATYESGFVIDKFPISRPNLTFSTLTVSNMSPEDSSIYLCSVGLMGAGNTIYFGEGSWLTVV.

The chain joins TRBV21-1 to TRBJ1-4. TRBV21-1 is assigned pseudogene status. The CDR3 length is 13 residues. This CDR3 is CASSKSLNEKLFF. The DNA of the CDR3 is TGTGCCAGCAGCAAAAGCCTTAATGAAAAACTGTTTTTT.

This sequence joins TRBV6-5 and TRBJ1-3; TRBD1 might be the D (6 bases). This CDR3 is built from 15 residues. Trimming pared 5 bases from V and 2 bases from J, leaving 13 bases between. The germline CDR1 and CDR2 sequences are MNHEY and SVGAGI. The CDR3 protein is CASSLRTAAGNTIYF. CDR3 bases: TGTGCCAGCAGTCTCCGGACAGCAGCTGGAAACACCATATATTTT.

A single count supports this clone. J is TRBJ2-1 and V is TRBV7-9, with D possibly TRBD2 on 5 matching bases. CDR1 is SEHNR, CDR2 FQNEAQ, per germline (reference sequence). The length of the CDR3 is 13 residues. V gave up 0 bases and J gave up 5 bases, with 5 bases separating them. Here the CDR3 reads CASSLAGDNEQFF. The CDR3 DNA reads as TGTGCCAGCAGCTTAGCCGGGGACAATGAGCAGTTCTTC.

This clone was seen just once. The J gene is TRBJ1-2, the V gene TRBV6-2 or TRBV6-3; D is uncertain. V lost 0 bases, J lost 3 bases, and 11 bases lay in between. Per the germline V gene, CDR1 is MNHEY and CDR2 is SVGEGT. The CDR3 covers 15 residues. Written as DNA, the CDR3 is TGTGCCAGCAGTTACTCTTTCGCACTTGACTATGGCTACACCTTC. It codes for CASSYSFALDYGYTF.

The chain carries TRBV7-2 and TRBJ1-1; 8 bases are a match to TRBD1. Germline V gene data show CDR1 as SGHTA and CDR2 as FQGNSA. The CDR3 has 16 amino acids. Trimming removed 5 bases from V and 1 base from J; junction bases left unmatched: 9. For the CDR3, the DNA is TGTGCCAGCAGCCCCCGGACAGGGTCGGGGAACACTGAAGCTTTCTTT. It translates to CASSPRTGSGNTEAFF.